Presented here are 32 T cell receptor beta chains from one specimen sequenced in a study of breast tumors, draining lymph nodes, adjacent tissues. Using its own MiXCR run on the multiplex PCR reads, TCRdb lists one record per CDR3 protein. The sample includes nearly 110,000 distinct CDR3 sequences, roughly 29% of them seen just once. The lymph nodes were axillary draining lymph nodes from breast cancer patients. The sequenced sample consisted of axillary lymph node tissue. The receptors stem from a female donor with breast cancer. Some clones in this sample may be carry-over from other donors' samples.

This clonotype was seen repeatedly, ten times or more. The chain links TRBV18 to TRBJ2-7; 7 positions agree with TRBD1. The CDR3 extends over 14 amino acids. The germline V gene encodes CDR1 KGHSH and CDR2 LQKENI. The V and J ends lost 2 bases and 3 bases, in that order; junction bases with no gene match: 4. The CDR3 bases are TGTGCCAGCTCACCAAGGGGGCAGGTCTACGAGCAGTACTTC. Protein product: CASSPRGQVYEQYF.

As to this clonotype: This sequence may be a read error, since a much larger clone differs from it by one base. The V and J genes are TRBV6-6 and TRBJ2-7, with TRBD2 as a possible D gene (6 bases). Germline-derived CDR1 and CDR2 are MNHNY and SVGAGI (reference sequence). V shed 5 bases and J shed 5 bases, with 19 bases lying between them. This CDR3 is 15 amino acids long. The CDR3 DNA reads as TGTGCCAGCAGTCGCTCGTTTTCGGGAGCCGACGAGCAGTACTTC. Its protein product is CASSRSFSGADEQYF.

On this clonotype itself: The missing conserved phenylalanine or tryptophan at the end of this CDR3 makes a read error likely. It is unclear where the CDR3 begins or ends on the DNA, so no DNA is shown, and the CDR3 is as TCRdb lists it. The chain carries TRBV7-3 and TRBJ2-5; the table assigns TRBD1, which was not confirmed against the DNA. The CDR3 spans 15 amino acids, including both terminal residues. Germline V gives CDR1 SGHTA, CDR2 FQGTGA. The CDR3 loop reads CASSLDRGYGYTFRS.

This clonotype showed up just a few times. The rearrangement uses TRBV28 and TRBJ1-6; 8 bases agree with TRBD1. Per germline, CDR1 MDHEN and CDR2 SYDVKM. This CDR3 contains 18 residues. V trimming: 6 bases; J trimming: 5 bases; junction bases outside the gene matches: 15. This CDR3 reads CASRLFVRTGRDNSPLHF. CDR3 nucleotides: TGTGCCAGCAGACTCTTTGTACGGACAGGGAGGGATAATTCACCCCTCCACTTT.

The rearrangement uses TRBV7-8 and TRBJ1-1, with D uncertain. The V and J ends lost 1 base and 3 bases respectively, with 12 bases between them. The CDR3 sequence is 15 residues long. The germline CDR1 and CDR2 sequences are SGHVS and FQNEAQ. CDR3 region: CASSLEPAADTEAFF. The CDR3 region has the DNA TGTGCCAGCAGCTTAGAACCCGCAGCGGACACTGAAGCTTTCTTT.

This clonotype was counted at least ten times. The chain couples TRBV5-4 to TRBJ2-3, with 16 bases aligning to TRBD2. Trimming took 4 bases from V and 0 from J; bases not matched to a gene: 5. This CDR3 is built from 18 residues. Germline CDR1 reads SGHNT; CDR2 reads YYREEE (reference sequence). The CDR3 DNA is TGTGCCAGCAGCCCGGGACTAGCGGGAGGGAGGAGCACAGATACGCAGTATTTT. It specifies CASSPGLAGGRSTDTQYF.

This clonotype was seen at least ten times. The chain is built from TRBV5-8 and TRBJ2-2; TRBD2 agrees at 10 bases. Trimming removed 0 bases from V and 6 bases from J; junction bases left unmatched: 5. The CDR3 has 16 amino acids. CDR1 is SGHTS, CDR2 YDEGEE, per germline. CDR3 loop: CASSLVLAGDSGELFF. The DNA of the CDR3 is TGTGCCAGCAGCTTGGTTCTAGCGGGAGATTCCGGGGAGCTGTTTTTT.

This chain uses TRBV20-1 with TRBJ1-4; D is unresolved. Germline CDR1 DFQATT, CDR2 SNEGSKA (reference sequence). CDR3 length: 11 residues. CDR3 region: CNVGLREELFF. The CDR3 nucleotides are TGCAATGTGGGTCTCCGGGAAGAACTGTTTTTT.

This clonotype has more than one count but fewer than ten. This sequence may be a read error, since a much larger clone differs from it by one base. The chain combines TRBV20-1 with TRBJ2-1; D gene unclear. Germline CDR1 and CDR2: DFQATT and SNEGSKA (reference sequence). CDR3 length: 14 residues. For the CDR3, the DNA is TGCAGTGCTAGGCGACCGCAAGCCTACACTGAGCAGTTCTTC. Protein product: CSARRPQAYTEQFF.

This clonotype was picked up many times. With a much larger clone just one base away, this may be a read error. The chain is built from TRBV9 and TRBJ1-4, with 7 bases lining up with TRBD1. Germline V gene lookup returns CDR1 SGDLS and CDR2 YYNGEE. CDR3 length equals 15 residues. Losses at the gene ends were 4 bases for V and 4 bases for J; bases not matched to a gene: 7. CDR3 in DNA: TGTGCCAGCAGCCCAAGGGGACAGATTAATGAAAAACTGTTTTTT. Translation: CASSPRGQINEKLFF. Combining the CDR3 with reference TRBV9 and TRBJ1-4 gives the whole variable domain DSGVTQTPKHLITATGQRVTLRCSPRSGDLSVYWYQQSLDQGLQFLIQYYNGEERAKGNILERFSAQQFPDLHSELNLSSLELGDSALYFCASSPRGQINEKLFFGSGTQLSVL.

This clonotype was picked up many times. The genes are TRBV7-3 and TRBJ2-1, with 9 bases identical to TRBD2. V shed 0 bases, J shed 9 bases, and the junction held 6 bases outside the gene matches. Germline CDR1 reads SGHTA; CDR2 reads FQGTGA. CDR3 length: 15 amino acids. This CDR3 reads CASSLTSSGAGEQFF. In DNA, the CDR3 is TGTGCCAGCAGCTTAACGTCTAGCGGGGCTGGTGAGCAGTTCTTC.

The chain recombines TRBV7-2 with TRBJ1-2; possibly TRBD1 for D (5 bases). The V end lost 5 bases, the J end lost 7 bases, and 17 bases lay between the germline ends. The CDR3 has 14 residues. The V gene's germline CDR1 is SGHTA and CDR2 FQGNSA. The CDR3 protein is CASSKDKAPGGYTF. The CDR3 DNA reads as TGTGCCAGCAGCAAGGACAAAGCTCCGGGTGGCTACACCTTC.

This clonotype was found many times. The gene calls are TRBV19 and TRBJ2-1; D unclear. The germline V gene has CDR1 LNHDA and CDR2 SQIVND (reference sequence). The V and J ends lost 3 bases and 14 bases respectively, with 26 bases between them. The CDR3 loop spans 16 amino acids. The CDR3 nucleotides read TGTGCCAGTAGTATGTCTCGCGGAACCCCGGGCTTAGAGGAGTTCTTC. The encoded protein is CASSMSRGTPGLEEFF. Complete variable domain (other parts from reference TRBV19 and TRBJ2-1): DGGITQSPKYLFRKEGQNVTLSCEQNLNHDAMYWYRQDPGQGLRLIYYSQIVNDFQKGDIAEGYSVSREKKESFPLTVTSAQKNPTAFYLCASSMSRGTPGLEEFFGPGTRLTVL.

This clonotype was recorded many times. The rearrangement uses TRBV29-1 and TRBJ1-2; D ambiguous. The V gene lost 7 bases and the J gene lost 4 bases, with 10 bases spanning the gap. The CDR3 sequence is 11 residues long. CDR1 SQVTM and CDR2 ANQGSEA come from the germline V gene. The CDR3 protein is CSAKLSYGYTF. The CDR3 nucleotides are TGCAGCGCCAAACTCAGCTATGGCTACACCTTC.

This clonotype has at least ten counts. The rearrangement uses TRBV7-2 and TRBJ2-7, with 8 bases lining up with TRBD2. V lost 4 bases to trimming and J lost 3 bases; unmatched junction nucleotides: 2. CDR1 and CDR2 (germline): SGHTA, FQGNSA. This CDR3 comprises 13 residues. CDR3 in DNA: TGTGCCAGCAGCTCCAGCGGGGGCTACGAGCAGTACTTC. Its protein product is CASSSSGGYEQYF.

This clonotype was seen at least ten times. Written as DNA, the CDR3 is TGTGCCAGCAGCTTGCAGGGAAAGAGGGAAAAACTGTTTTTT. Amino acids: CASSLQGKREKLFF. This chain uses TRBV5-6 with TRBJ1-4; TRBD1 might be the D (5 bases). Germline V lookup: CDR1 SGHDT, CDR2 YYEEEE. This CDR3 comprises 14 residues. The ends were cut back, 1 base at V and 8 bases at J, with 12 bases in the middle.

Here the CDR3 DNA reads TGCAGTGCTAGAGAGGGACAGGGGGTCACTGAAGCTTTCTTT. As protein: CSAREGQGVTEAFF. This chain connects TRBV20-1 to TRBJ1-1, with TRBD1 identical over 11 bases. The CDR3 consists of 14 residues. CDR1 DFQATT and CDR2 SNEGSKA come from the germline V gene (reference sequence). V was clipped by 0 bases and J by 4 bases; unmatched bases: 1.

At least ten counts were recorded for this clonotype. This chain uses TRBV20-1 with TRBJ2-3, with 7 bases aligning to TRBD2. The CDR3 has 15 amino acids. V shed 6 bases, J shed 0 bases, and the junction held 9 bases outside the gene matches. Germline V gives CDR1 DFQATT, CDR2 SNEGSKA (reference sequence). DNA for the CDR3: TGCAGTGCGCCCCCTAGCGGATTTAGCACAGATACGCAGTATTTT. Amino acid sequence: CSAPPSGFSTDTQYF.

This sequence joins TRBV19 and TRBJ1-6; D might be TRBD1 (5 bases). CDR1 is LNHDA, CDR2 SQIVND, per germline (reference sequence). The CDR3 sequence is 18 residues long. The germline V and J ends were trimmed by 7 bases and 5 bases, with 24 bases remaining between them. DNA of the CDR3: TGTGCCAGTACCGTAGCGGGGGGACTGGGTTTAGATAATTCACCCCTCCACTTT. Translation: CASTVAGGLGLDNSPLHF.

This clonotype was recorded at least ten times. The chain recombines TRBV7-9 with TRBJ2-3; a possible D gene is TRBD2 (7 bases). Trimming cost V 5 bases and J 2 bases, with 14 bases left between them. The CDR3 is 15 amino acids. CDR1 and CDR2 from the germline V gene are SEHNR and FQNEAQ (reference sequence). CDR3 loop: CASSRTGRDTDTQYF. The CDR3 nucleotides are TGTGCCAGCAGCCGAACAGGGAGGGACACAGATACGCAGTATTTT.

This clonotype was seen a few times. V gene TRBV20-1 combines with J gene TRBJ1-1, with TRBD1 matching 7 bases. Germline V lookup: CDR1 DFQATT, CDR2 SNEGSKA (reference sequence). The CDR3 consists of 14 residues. The junction had 4 bases not matched to a gene; V was cut back by 3 bases and J by 0 bases. CDR3 region: CSASPTGVNTEAFF. The CDR3 DNA is TGCAGTGCTAGCCCAACAGGGGTGAACACTGAAGCTTTCTTT.

Concerning this clonotype itself: A much larger clone differs from this one at a single base, so this may be a read error. The chain combines TRBV18 with TRBJ2-1; D gene unclear. Per germline, CDR1 KGHSH and CDR2 LQKENI. This CDR3 is built from 15 residues. CDR3 protein: CASSPLQSSYNEQSF. The CDR3 nucleotides are TGTGCCAGCTCACCACTCCAAAGCTCCTACAATGAGCAGTCCTTC.

This clonotype was detected many times. CDR3 nucleotide sequence: TGTGCCAGCAGCTCGAGGGGGGGGCCCAATCAGCCCCAGCATTTT. Translating gives CASSSRGGPNQPQHF. The chain combines TRBV7-2 with TRBJ1-5; TRBD1 is a possible D gene (6 bases). CDR3 length: 15 residues. Trimming removed 4 bases at V and 3 bases at J, with 13 bases between. Germline V gene data show CDR1 as SGHTA and CDR2 as FQGNSA.

This clonotype came up many times. The chain's CDR3 is CASSLAGTGNTIYF. The DNA of the CDR3 is TGCGCCAGCAGCTTGGCAGGGACCGGAAACACCATATATTTT. The V call is TRBV5-1, the J call TRBJ1-3; weak D call: TRBD1 (5 bases). V shed 0 bases and J shed 4 bases, with 8 bases lying between them. CDR1 SGHRS and CDR2 YFSETQ come from the germline V gene. CDR3 length: 14 residues.

This clonotype appeared many times. The chain is built from TRBV7-2 and TRBJ2-7; D may match TRBD1 or TRBD2 (5 bases each). Looked up from germline, CDR1 is SGHTA and CDR2 is FQGNSA. CDR3 size: 15 residues. V lost 5 bases and J 0 bases, leaving 14 bases between the germline ends. The CDR3 reads CASSRGGSVSYEQYF. DNA for the CDR3: TGTGCCAGCAGCCGGGGCGGCTCGGTCTCCTACGAGCAGTACTTC.

This clonotype came up once. This rearrangement joins TRBV5-5 to TRBJ2-5; D may be TRBD2 (6 bases). This CDR3 comprises 15 residues. V was shortened by 1 base and J by 11 bases, with 21 bases between the two germline ends. Germline V gene lookup returns CDR1 SGHKS and CDR2 YYEKEE (reference sequence). The CDR3 DNA sequence: TGTGCCAGCAGCTTGTTTCCGCCCGGATCGGGGACTCAGTACTTC. As protein: CASSLFPPGSGTQYF. The variable domain in full, with the rest retrieved from reference TRBV5-5 and TRBJ2-5, is DAGVTQSPTHLIKTRGQQVTLRCSPISGHKSVSWYQQVLGQGPQFIFQYYEKEERGRGNFPDRFSARQFPNYSSELNVNALLLGDSALYLCASSLFPPGSGTQYFGPGTRLLVL.

This clonotype was found a few times. The J gene is TRBJ1-1, the V gene TRBV10-3; D is unresolved. Trimming shortened V by 1 base and J by 0 bases, and 9 bases separated the two germline ends. The germline gives CDR1 ENHRY, CDR2 SYGVKD. The CDR3 is 15 amino acids. The CDR3 loop reads CAISEFVRLNTEAFF. In DNA form, the CDR3 reads TGTGCCATCAGTGAGTTCGTCCGGCTGAACACTGAAGCTTTCTTT.

This clonotype was observed once. The rearrangement links TRBV28 to TRBJ2-7; 10 bases align to TRBD2. V trimming: 6 bases; J trimming: 2 bases; junction bases outside the gene matches: 10. Germline CDR1 reads MDHEN; CDR2 reads SYDVKM. CDR3 length: 16 amino acids. The CDR3 nucleotides are TGTGCCAGCAGAGAGAGTAGCGGGGGGAAGGCCTACGAGCAGTACTTC. It codes for CASRESSGGKAYEQYF.

This clonotype was seen at least ten times. The gene calls are TRBV3-1 and TRBJ2-1; TRBD2 matches 8 bases. CDR3 size: 16 residues. Per the germline V gene, CDR1 is LGHDT and CDR2 is YNNKEL (reference sequence). With 0 bases clipped from V and 6 bases from J, the junction kept 7 bases outside the gene matches. CDR3: CASSQEGTRGFNEQFF. The CDR3 nucleotides are TGTGCCAGCAGCCAAGAAGGGACTAGGGGCTTCAATGAGCAGTTCTTC.

Worth noting for this clonotype: A read error may produce the germline difference seen at one junction end. J is TRBJ1-6 and V is TRBV9; no clear D gene. The CDR3 spans 13 residues. Germline-derived CDR1 and CDR2 are SGDLS and YYNGEE. The DNA of the CDR3 is TGTGCCAGCAGCGCAGCTACGTATTCGCCCCTCCACTTT. This sequence encodes CASSAATYSPLHF.

The chain combines TRBV7-8 with TRBJ2-2; the D is unclear. The CDR3 contains 15 residues. With 1 base removed from V and 2 bases from J, the gap between germline ends came to 8 bases. Germline V gives CDR1 SGHVS, CDR2 FQNEAQ. The CDR3 DNA is TGTGCCAGCAGCTTAGGCAAAGGAAACACCGGGGAGCTGTTTTTT. This gives the protein CASSLGKGNTGELFF.

This clonotype was seen repeatedly, ten times or more. V usage is TRBV7-2 and J usage is TRBJ2-2, with 12 bases aligning to TRBD2. The trim removed 4 bases at V and 2 bases at J, leaving 11 bases unmatched. The length of the CDR3 is 19 residues. CDR1 and CDR2 (germline): SGHTA, FQGNSA. The DNA of the CDR3 is TGTGCCAGCAGCTCACCCGGGACTAGCGGGCTACTTAACACCGGGGAGCTGTTTTTT. It encodes CASSSPGTSGLLNTGELFF. Drawing the rest from reference TRBV7-2 and TRBJ2-2, the complete variable domain is GAGVSQSPSNKVTEKGKDVELRCDPISGHTALYWYRQSLGQGLEFLIYFQGNSAPDKSGLPSDRFSAERTGGSVSTLTIQRTQQEDSAVYLCASSSPGTSGLLNTGELFFGEGSRLTVL.